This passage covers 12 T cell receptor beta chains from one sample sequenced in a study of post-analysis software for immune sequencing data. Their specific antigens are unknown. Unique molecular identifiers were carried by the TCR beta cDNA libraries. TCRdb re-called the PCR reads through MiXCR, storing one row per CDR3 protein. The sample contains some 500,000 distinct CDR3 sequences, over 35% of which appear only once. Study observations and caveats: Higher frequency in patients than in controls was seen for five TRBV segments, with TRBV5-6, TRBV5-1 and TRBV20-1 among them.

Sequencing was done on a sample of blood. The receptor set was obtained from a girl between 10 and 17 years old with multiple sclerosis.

CDR3 loop: CASSLGSADTQYF. In nucleotides, the CDR3 is TGTGCCAGCAGTTTGGGGAGTGCAGATACCCAGTACTTC. This chain links TRBV12-3 or TRBV12-4 with TRBJ2-3; D may be TRBD2 (5 bases). The J call may be faulty, since TRBJ2-5 better matches the DNA end. CDR3 length: 13 residues.

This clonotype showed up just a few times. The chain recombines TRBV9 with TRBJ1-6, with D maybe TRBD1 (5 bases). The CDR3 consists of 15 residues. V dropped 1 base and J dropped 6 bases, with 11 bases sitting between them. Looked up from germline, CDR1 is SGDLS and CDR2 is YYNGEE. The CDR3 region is CASSVNSRVNSPLHF. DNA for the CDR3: TGTGCCAGCAGCGTAAATTCCAGGGTTAATTCACCCCTCCACTTT.

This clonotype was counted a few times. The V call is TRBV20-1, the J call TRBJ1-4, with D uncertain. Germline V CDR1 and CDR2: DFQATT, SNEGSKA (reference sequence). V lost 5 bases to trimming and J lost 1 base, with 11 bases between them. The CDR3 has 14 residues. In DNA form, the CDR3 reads TGCAGTGCTGGAACGACGCTAACTAATGAAAAACTGTTTTTT. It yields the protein CSAGTTLTNEKLFF.

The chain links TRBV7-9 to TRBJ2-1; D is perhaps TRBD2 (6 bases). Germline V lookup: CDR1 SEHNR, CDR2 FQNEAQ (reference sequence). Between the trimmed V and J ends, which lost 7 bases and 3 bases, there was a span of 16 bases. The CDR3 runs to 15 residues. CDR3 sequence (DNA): TGTGCCAGCACTTCCTGGGGGGTGGTCTACAATGAGCAGTTCTTC. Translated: CASTSWGVVYNEQFF. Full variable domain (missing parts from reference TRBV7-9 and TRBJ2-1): DTGVSQNPRHKITKRGQNVTFRCDPISEHNRLYWYRQTLGQGPEFLTYFQNEAQLEKSRLLSDRFSAERPKGSFSTLEIQRTEQGDSAMYLCASTSWGVVYNEQFFGPGTRLTVL.

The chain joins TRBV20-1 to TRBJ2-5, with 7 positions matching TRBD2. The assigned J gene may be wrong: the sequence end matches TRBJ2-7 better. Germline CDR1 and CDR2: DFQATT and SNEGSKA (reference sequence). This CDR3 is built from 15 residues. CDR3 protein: CSATEPREARYEQYF. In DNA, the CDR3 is TGCAGTGCTACCGAGCCCCGGGAGGCCAGATACGAGCAGTACTTC.

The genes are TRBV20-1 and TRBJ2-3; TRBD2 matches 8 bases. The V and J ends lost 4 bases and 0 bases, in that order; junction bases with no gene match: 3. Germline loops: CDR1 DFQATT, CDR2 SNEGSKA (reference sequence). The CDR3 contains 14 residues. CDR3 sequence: CSAMSGSSTDTQYF. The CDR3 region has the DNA TGCAGTGCTATGAGCGGGAGTAGCACAGATACGCAGTATTTT.

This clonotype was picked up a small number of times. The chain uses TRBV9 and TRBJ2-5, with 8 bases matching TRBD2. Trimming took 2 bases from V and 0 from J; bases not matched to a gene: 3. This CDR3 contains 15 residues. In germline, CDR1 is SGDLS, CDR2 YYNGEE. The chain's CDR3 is CASSVSAGDQETQYF. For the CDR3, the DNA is TGTGCCAGCAGCGTTTCAGCGGGAGACCAAGAGACCCAGTACTTC.

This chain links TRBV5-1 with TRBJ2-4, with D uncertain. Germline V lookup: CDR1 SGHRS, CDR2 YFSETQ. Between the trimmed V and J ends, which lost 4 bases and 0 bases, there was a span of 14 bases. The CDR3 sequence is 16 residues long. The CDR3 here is CASSRTYDGAKNIQYF. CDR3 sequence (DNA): TGCGCCAGCAGCCGTACTTATGACGGAGCCAAAAACATTCAGTACTTC.

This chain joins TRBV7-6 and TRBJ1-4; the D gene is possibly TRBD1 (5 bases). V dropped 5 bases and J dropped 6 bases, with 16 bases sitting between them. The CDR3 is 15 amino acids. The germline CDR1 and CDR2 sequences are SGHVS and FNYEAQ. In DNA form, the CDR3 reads TGTGCCAGCAGCCGAACAACAGGAGTAGATGAAAAACTGTTTTTT. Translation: CASSRTTGVDEKLFF.

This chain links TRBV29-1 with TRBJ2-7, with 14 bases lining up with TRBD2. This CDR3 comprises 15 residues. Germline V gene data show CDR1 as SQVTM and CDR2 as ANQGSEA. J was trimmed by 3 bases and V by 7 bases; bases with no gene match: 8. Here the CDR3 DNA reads TGCAGCGCGGGCTCGGGGACTAGCGGGAGCTACGAGCAGTACTTC. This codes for CSAGSGTSGSYEQYF.

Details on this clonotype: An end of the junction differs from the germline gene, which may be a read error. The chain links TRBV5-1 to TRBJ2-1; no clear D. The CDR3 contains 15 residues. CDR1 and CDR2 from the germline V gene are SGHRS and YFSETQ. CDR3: CASGLGSANYNEQFF. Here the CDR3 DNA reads TGCGCCAGCGGCTTAGGGTCCGCGAACTACAATGAGCAGTTCTTC.

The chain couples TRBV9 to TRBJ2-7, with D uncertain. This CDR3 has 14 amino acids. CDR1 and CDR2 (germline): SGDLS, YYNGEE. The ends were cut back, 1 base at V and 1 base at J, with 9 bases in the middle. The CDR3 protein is CASSVNSQSYEQYF. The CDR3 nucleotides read TGTGCCAGCAGCGTAAATTCCCAGTCCTACGAGCAGTACTTC.